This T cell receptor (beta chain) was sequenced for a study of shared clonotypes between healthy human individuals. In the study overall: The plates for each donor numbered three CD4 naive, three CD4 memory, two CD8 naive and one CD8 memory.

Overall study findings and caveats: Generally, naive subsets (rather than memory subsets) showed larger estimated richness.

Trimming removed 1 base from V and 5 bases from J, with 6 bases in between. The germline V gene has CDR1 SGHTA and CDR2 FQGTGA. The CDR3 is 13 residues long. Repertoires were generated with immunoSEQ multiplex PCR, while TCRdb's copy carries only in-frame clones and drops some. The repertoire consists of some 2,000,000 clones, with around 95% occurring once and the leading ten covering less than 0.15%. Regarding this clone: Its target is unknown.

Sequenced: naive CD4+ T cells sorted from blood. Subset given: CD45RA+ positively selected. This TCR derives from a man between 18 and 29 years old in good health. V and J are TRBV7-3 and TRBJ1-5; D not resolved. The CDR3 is CASSLSPYQPQHF. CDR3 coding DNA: TGTGCCAGCAGCTTAAGTCCCTATCAGCCCCAGCATTTT.